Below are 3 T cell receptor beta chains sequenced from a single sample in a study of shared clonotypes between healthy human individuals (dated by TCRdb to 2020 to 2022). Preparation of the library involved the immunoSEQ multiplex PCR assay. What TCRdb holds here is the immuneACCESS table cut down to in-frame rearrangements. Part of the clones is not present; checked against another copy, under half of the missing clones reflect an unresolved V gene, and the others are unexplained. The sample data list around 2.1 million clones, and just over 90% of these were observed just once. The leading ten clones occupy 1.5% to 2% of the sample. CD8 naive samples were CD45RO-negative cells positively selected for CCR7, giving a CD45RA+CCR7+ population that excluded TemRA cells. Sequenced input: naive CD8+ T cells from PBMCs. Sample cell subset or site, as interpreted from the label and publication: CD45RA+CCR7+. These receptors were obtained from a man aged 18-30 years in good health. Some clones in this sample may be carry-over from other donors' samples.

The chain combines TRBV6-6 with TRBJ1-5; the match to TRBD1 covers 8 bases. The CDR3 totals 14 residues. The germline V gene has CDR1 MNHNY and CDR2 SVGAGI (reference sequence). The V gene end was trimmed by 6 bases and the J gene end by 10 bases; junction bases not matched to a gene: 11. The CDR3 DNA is TGTGCCAGCAGACCCTCAGGGGGCGAGGTTCCCCAGCATTTT. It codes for CASRPSGGEVPQHF.

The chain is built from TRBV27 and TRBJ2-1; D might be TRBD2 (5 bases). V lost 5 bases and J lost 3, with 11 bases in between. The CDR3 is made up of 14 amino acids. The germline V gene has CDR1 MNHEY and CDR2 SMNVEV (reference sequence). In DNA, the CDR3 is TGTGCCAGCAGTGAAAGGGAGATCTACAATGAGCAGTTCTTC. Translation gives CASSEREIYNEQFF.

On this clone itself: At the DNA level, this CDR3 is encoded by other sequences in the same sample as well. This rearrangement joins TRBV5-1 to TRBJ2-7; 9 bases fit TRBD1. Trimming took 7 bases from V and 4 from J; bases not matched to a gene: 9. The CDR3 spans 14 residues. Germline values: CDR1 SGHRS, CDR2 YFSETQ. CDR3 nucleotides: TGCGCCAGCTCTCCGACAGGGGGGTCGTACGAGCAGTACTTC. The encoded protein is CASSPTGGSYEQYF.